These 10 T cell receptor beta chains were sequenced from one sample in a study of blood T cell repertoires in COVID-19. Produced via immunoSEQ multiplex PCR; TCRdb's table is partial and in-frame only. In the table there are more than 85,000 clones, 85% of which are singletons. Sequenced sample: peripheral blood. These receptors all come from a man over 45 with acute or convalescent COVID-19.

The chain recombines TRBV19 with TRBJ1-2; D is unclear. The ends were cut back, 2 bases at V and 0 bases at J, with 13 bases in the middle. This CDR3 comprises 16 residues. Germline CDR1 reads LNHDA; CDR2 reads SQIVND (reference sequence). The CDR3 sequence: CASSITDGRANYGYTF. CDR3 DNA: TGTGCCAGTAGTATAACAGATGGCAGAGCTAACTATGGCTACACCTTC.

The rearrangement uses TRBV10-3 and TRBJ1-3, with D perhaps matching TRBD1 (6 bases). V lost 11 bases to trimming and J lost 3 bases, with 17 bases between them. Per the germline V gene, CDR1 is ENHRY and CDR2 is SYGVKD. This CDR3 comprises 14 residues. CDR3 amino acids: CASHPGGSGNTIYF. The CDR3 DNA reads as TGTGCCTCTCATCCGGGGGGCAGTGGAAACACCATATATTTT.

DNA of the CDR3: TGTGCCAGCTCACCAAACCCAGGGAATTACAATGAGCAGTTCTTC. This sequence encodes CASSPNPGNYNEQFF. J is TRBJ2-1 and V is TRBV18; TRBD1 is a possible D gene (5 bases). This CDR3 has 15 residues. V dropped 2 bases and J dropped 4 bases, with 12 bases sitting between them. Germline V gives CDR1 KGHSH, CDR2 LQKENI.

CDR3 in amino acids: CASSRGQGDQPQHF. The DNA for the CDR3 is TGCGCCAGCAGCCGTGGACAGGGGGATCAGCCCCAGCATTTT. V and J are TRBV5-1 and TRBJ1-5, with TRBD1 identical over 10 bases. V shed 4 bases and J 5 bases; nucleotides not matched to a gene: 3. The length of the CDR3 is 14 residues. Per germline, CDR1 SGHRS and CDR2 YFSETQ.

The chain joins TRBV19 to TRBJ2-6, with unresolved D. Trimming removed 7 bases from V and 1 base from J, with 14 bases in between. In germline, CDR1 is LNHDA, CDR2 SQIVND (reference sequence). The CDR3 is made up of 16 amino acids. The CDR3 DNA sequence: TGTGCCAGTACCGCCGGGTCTCGTTCTGGGGCCAACGTCCTGACTTTC. It codes for CASTAGSRSGANVLTF.

CDR3 loop: CASSVDGADTEAFF. The CDR3, as DNA: TGTGCCAGCAGCGTAGACGGAGCGGACACTGAAGCTTTCTTT. The chain couples TRBV9 to TRBJ1-1; D unclear. The germline gives CDR1 SGDLS, CDR2 YYNGEE. V was cut by 0 bases and J by 3 bases, with 9 bases left in between. The CDR3 consists of 14 residues.

This rearrangement joins TRBV27 to TRBJ1-1; perhaps TRBD1 as D (5 bases). Per germline, CDR1 MNHEY and CDR2 SMNVEV (reference sequence). The CDR3 spans 15 residues. V lost 6 bases and J lost 1, with 15 bases in between. In nucleotides, the CDR3 is TGTGCCAGCAGCCGCCGGGGGGAGCCGAACACTGAAGCTTTCTTT. Amino acid sequence: CASSRRGEPNTEAFF.

The J gene is TRBJ2-1, the V gene TRBV6-5; TRBD2 matches at 11 bases. In germline, CDR1 is MNHEY, CDR2 SVGAGI. CDR3 size: 14 residues. The J segment lost 10 bases and the V segment lost 2 bases, leaving 4 bases of the junction unmatched. The CDR3 reads CASSYDGTSGEQFF. The DNA for the CDR3 is TGTGCCAGCAGTTACGACGGGACTAGCGGCGAGCAGTTCTTC.

This chain connects TRBV6-5 to TRBJ1-1, with 8 bases identical to TRBD1. The CDR3 is made up of 15 amino acids. Germline assignment: CDR1 MNHEY and CDR2 SVGAGI. V shed 5 bases, J shed 0 bases, and the junction held 5 bases outside the gene matches. CDR3 amino acids: CASSTGTGLNTEAFF. CDR3 sequence (DNA): TGTGCCAGCAGTACCGGGACAGGATTGAACACTGAAGCTTTCTTT.

The chain employs TRBV30 and TRBJ1-1; D ambiguous. CDR1 and CDR2 (germline): GTSNPN, SVGIG (reference sequence). Trimming took 2 bases from V and 4 from J, leaving 11 bases between them. The CDR3 is 13 amino acids. The CDR3 nucleotides read TGTGCCTGGAGTTCCCCGGTCCGCACTGAAGCTTTCTTT. This sequence encodes CAWSSPVRTEAFF.